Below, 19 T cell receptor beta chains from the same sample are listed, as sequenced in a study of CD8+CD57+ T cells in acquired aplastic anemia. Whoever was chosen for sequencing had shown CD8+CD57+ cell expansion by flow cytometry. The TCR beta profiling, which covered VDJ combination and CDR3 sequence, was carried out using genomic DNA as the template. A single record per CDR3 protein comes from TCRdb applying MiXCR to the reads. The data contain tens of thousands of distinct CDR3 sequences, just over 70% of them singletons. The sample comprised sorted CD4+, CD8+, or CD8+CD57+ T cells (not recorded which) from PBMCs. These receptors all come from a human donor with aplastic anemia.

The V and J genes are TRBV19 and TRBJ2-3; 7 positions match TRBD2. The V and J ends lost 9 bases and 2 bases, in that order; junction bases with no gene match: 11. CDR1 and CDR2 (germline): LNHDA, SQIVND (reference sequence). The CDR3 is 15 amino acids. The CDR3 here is CARSLAAIYTDTQYF. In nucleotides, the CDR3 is TGTGCCAGGAGTCTAGCGGCAATTTACACAGATACGCAGTATTTT. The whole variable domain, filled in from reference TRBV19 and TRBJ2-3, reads DGGITQSPKYLFRKEGQNVTLSCEQNLNHDAMYWYRQDPGQGLRLIYYSQIVNDFQKGDIAEGYSVSREKKESFPLTVTSAQKNPTAFYLCARSLAAIYTDTQYFGPGTRLTVL.

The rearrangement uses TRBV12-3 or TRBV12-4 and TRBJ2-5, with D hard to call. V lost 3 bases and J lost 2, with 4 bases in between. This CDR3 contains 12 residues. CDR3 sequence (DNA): TGTGCCAGCAGTTTTCTGCAAGAGACCCAGTACTTC. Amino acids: CASSFLQETQYF.

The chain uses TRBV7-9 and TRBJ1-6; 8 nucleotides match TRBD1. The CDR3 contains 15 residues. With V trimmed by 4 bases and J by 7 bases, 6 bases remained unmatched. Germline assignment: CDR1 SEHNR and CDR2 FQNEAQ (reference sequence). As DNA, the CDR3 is TGTGCCAGCAGCTCCCCTGGACAGGGAAATTCACCCCTCCACTTT. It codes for CASSSPGQGNSPLHF.

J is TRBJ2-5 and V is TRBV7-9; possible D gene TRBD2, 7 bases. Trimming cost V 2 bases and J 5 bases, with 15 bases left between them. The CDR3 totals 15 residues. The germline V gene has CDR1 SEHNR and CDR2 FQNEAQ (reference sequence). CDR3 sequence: CASSLNSGGGETQYF. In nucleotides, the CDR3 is TGTGCCAGCAGCTTAAATTCGGGGGGCGGGGAGACCCAGTACTTC.

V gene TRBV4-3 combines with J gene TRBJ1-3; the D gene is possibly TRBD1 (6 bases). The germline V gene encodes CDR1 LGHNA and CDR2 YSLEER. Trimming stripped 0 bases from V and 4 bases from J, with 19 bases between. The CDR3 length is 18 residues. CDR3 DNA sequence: TGCGCCAGCAGCCAAGAGTGGGGGCTGGGGCTTAGGGGAAACACCATATATTTT. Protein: CASSQEWGLGLRGNTIYF.

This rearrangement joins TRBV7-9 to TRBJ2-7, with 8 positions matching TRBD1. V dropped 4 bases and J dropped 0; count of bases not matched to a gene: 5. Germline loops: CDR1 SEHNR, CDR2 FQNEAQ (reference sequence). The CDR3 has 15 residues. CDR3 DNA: TGTGCCAGCAGCTCAGGACAGGGTAGCTCCTACGAGCAGTACTTC. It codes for CASSSGQGSSYEQYF. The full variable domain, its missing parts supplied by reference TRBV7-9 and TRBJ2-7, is DTGVSQNPRHKITKRGQNVTFRCDPISEHNRLYWYRQTLGQGPEFLTYFQNEAQLEKSRLLSDRFSAERPKGSFSTLEIQRTEQGDSAMYLCASSSGQGSSYEQYFGPGTRLTVT.

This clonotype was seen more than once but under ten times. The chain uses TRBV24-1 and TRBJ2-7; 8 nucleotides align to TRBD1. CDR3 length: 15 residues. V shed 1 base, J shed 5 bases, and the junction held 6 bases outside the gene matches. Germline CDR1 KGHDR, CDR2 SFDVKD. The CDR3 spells CATSDFRRGLDEQYF. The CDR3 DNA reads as TGTGCCACCAGTGATTTTCGCAGGGGGCTCGACGAGCAGTACTTC.

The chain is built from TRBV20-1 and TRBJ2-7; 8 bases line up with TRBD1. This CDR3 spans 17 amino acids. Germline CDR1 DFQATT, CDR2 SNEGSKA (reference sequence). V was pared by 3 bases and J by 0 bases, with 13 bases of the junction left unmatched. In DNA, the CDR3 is TGCAGTGCTAGGGATGAAGTCCCGACAGGGGACTCCTACGAGCAGTACTTC. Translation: CSARDEVPTGDSYEQYF.

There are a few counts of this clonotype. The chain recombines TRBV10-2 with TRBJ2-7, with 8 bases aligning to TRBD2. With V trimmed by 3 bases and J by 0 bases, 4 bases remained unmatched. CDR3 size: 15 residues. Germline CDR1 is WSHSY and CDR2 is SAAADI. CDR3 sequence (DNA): TGCGCCAGCAGTGACTCCGGACTAGCCTCCTACGAGCAGTACTTC. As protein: CASSDSGLASYEQYF.

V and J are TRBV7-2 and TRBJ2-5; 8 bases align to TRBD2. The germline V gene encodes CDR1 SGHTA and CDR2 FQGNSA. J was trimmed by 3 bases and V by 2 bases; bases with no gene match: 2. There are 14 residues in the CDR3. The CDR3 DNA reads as TGTGCCAGCAGCTTATGGCGGGAGGAAGAGACCCAGTACTTC. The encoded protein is CASSLWREEETQYF.

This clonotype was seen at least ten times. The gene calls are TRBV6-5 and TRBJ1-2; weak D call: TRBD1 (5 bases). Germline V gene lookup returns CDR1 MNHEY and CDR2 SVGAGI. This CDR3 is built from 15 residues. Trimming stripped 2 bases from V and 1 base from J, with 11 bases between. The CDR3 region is CASSYARGVNYGYTF. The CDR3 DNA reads TGTGCCAGCAGTTACGCGCGAGGGGTTAACTATGGCTACACCTTC.

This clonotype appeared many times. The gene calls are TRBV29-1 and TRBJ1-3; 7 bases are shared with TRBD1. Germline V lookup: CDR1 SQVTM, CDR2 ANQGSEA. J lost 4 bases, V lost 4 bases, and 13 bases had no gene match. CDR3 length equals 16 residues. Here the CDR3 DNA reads TGCAGCGTTGGGGGGACAGCGGGACGGGAAGGAAACACCATATATTTT. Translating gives CSVGGTAGREGNTIYF.

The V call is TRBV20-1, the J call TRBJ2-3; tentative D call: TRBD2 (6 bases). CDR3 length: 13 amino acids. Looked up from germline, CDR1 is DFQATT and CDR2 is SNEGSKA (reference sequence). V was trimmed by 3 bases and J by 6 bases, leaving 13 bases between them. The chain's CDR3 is CSASRTSSDTQYF. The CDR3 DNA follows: TGCAGTGCTAGTAGAACTAGCAGTGATACGCAGTATTTT.

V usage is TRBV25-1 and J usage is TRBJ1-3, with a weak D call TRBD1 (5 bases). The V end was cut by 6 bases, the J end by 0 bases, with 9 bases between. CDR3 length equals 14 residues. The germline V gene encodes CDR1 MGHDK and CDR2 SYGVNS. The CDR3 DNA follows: TGTGCCAGCAGCCGGGGGGTCTCTGGAAACACCATATATTTT. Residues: CASSRGVSGNTIYF.

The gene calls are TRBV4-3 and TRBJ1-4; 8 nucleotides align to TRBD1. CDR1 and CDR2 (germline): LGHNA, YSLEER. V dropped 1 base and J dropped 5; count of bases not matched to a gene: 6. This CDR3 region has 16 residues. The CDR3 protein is CASSQGGQGPNEKLFF. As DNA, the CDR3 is TGCGCCAGCAGCCAAGGAGGACAGGGCCCAAATGAAAAACTGTTTTTT.

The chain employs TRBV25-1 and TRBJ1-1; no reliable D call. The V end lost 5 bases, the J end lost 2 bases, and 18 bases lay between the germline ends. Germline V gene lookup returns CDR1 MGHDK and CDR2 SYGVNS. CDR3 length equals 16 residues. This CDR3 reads CASSYPNGGPNTEAFF. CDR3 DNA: TGTGCCAGCAGTTACCCAAATGGCGGCCCTAACACTGAAGCTTTCTTT.

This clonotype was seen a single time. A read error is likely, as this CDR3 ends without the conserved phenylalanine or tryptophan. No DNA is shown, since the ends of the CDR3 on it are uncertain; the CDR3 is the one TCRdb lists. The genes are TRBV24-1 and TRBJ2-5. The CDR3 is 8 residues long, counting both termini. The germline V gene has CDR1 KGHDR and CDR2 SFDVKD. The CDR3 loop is CATSDFLN.

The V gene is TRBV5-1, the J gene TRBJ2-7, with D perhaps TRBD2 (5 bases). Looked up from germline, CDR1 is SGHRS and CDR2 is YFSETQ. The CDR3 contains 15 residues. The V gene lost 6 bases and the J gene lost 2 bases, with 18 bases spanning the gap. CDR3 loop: CASTTDSSGAYEQYF. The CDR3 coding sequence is TGCGCCAGCACCACAGACTCCAGCGGAGCCTACGAGCAGTACTTC.

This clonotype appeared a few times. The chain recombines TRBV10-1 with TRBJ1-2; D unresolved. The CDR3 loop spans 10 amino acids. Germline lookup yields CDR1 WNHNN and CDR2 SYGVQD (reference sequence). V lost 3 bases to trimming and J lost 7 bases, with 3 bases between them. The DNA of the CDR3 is TGCGCCAGCAGTGAAGGTGGCTACACCTTC. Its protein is CASSEGGYTF.